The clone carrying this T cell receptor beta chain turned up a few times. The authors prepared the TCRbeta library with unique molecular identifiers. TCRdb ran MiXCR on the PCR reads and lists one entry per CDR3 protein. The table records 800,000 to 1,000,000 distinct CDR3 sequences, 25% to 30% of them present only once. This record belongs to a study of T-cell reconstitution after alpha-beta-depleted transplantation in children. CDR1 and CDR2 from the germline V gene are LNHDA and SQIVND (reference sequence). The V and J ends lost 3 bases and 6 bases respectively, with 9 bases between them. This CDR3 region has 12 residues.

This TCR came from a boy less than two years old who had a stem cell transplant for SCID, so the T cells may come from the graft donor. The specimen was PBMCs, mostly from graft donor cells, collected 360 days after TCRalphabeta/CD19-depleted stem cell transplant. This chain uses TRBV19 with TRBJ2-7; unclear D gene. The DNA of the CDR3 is TGTGCCAGTAGTATGCCCCCAGGCGAGCAGTACTTC. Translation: CASSMPPGEQYF.